This T cell receptor beta chain was observed in a study of control samples from healthy donors and cancer patients. Germline V gene sequence: CDR1 LNHDA, CDR2 SQIVND (reference sequence). CDR3 length: 12 amino acids. The method was immunoSEQ multiplex PCR; TCRdb's version includes in-frame clones alone and lacks a portion of them. The sample has over 85,000 clones; about 90% are singletons. The clonotype originates from a woman between 18 and 29 years old in good health. The genes are TRBV19 and TRBJ2-7; D remains ambiguous. Sequencing was carried out using blood. The CDR3 nucleotides are TGTGCGACCTCTTACGATTTACTCGAGCAGTACTTC. Translation gives CATSYDLLEQYF. Based on the CDR3 plus reference TRBV19 and TRBJ2-7, the full variable domain is DGGITQSPKYLFRKEGQNVTLSCEQNLNHDAMYWYRQDPGQGLRLIYYSQIVNDFQKGDIAEGYSVSREKKESFPLTVTSAQKNPTAFYLCATSYDLLEQYFGPGTRLTVT.